What follows are 8 T cell receptor beta chains derived from one specimen sequenced in a study of blood T cell repertoires in COVID-19. Profiling relied on immunoSEQ multiplex PCR, and the TCRdb table lists in-frame clones only, not all of them. The sample holds hundreds of thousands of clones, 88% seen once. The specimen sequenced was peripheral blood. The receptors derive from a woman aged 25 to 45 with COVID-19, enrolled during active disease.

The chain uses TRBV11-3 and TRBJ2-2; 9 bases line up with TRBD2. Germline V gives CDR1 SGHNT, CDR2 YENEEA. The CDR3 contains 15 residues. V dropped 3 bases and J dropped 1; count of bases not matched to a gene: 0. The CDR3 is CASSFSGRNTGELFF. CDR3 DNA: TGTGCCAGCAGCTTTAGCGGGAGGAACACCGGGGAGCTGTTTTTT.

This rearrangement joins TRBV2 to TRBJ1-1; TRBD1 matches 7 bases. Unmatched junction bases numbered 6, after V lost 7 bases and J lost 1 base. CDR1 SNHLY and CDR2 FYNNEI come from the germline V gene. The length of the CDR3 is 14 residues. The CDR3 DNA sequence: TGTGCCAGCAACTCGGACAGGAAGAACACTGAAGCTTTCTTT. This gives the protein CASNSDRKNTEAFF.

This clone was seen just once. The chain couples TRBV11-3 to TRBJ2-2, with a possible D match to TRBD2 (5 bases). This CDR3 is 16 amino acids long. V shed 5 bases and J shed 5 bases, with 18 bases lying between them. The germline CDR1 and CDR2 sequences are SGHNT and YENEEA. This CDR3 reads CASSRQSGILTGELFF. CDR3 bases: TGTGCCAGCAGCCGGCAATCGGGGATTTTAACCGGGGAGCTGTTTTTT.

Note on this clone: The same CDR3 is also encoded by other DNA sequences in this sample. This chain connects TRBV3-1 (or the pseudogene TRBV3-2) to TRBJ2-5; 8 nucleotides agree with TRBD2. Germline V gene data show CDR1 as LGHDT and CDR2 as YNNKEL (reference sequence). The J segment lost 5 bases and the V segment lost 0 bases, leaving 5 bases of the junction unmatched. This CDR3 has 15 residues. This chain's CDR3 is CASSQDRGGVETQYF. DNA of the CDR3: TGTGCCAGCAGCCAAGATCGGGGGGGAGTGGAGACCCAGTACTTC.

This chain connects TRBV27 to TRBJ1-6; D unresolved. V was clipped by 8 bases and J by 3 bases, with 8 bases between them. The CDR3 spans 13 residues. Germline V gives CDR1 MNHEY, CDR2 SMNVEV (reference sequence). The CDR3 DNA reads TGTGCCAGCGGGCCCGTCTATAATTCACCCCTCCACTTT. Its translation is CASGPVYNSPLHF.

The chain links TRBV19 to TRBJ2-1; perhaps TRBD1 as D (5 bases). Trimming shortened V by 5 bases and J by 4 bases, and 12 bases separated the two germline ends. This CDR3 has 14 residues. Per the germline V gene, CDR1 is LNHDA and CDR2 is SQIVND (reference sequence). This CDR3 is CASSPLDTYNEQFF. DNA for the CDR3: TGTGCCAGTAGTCCCTTGGACACTTACAATGAGCAGTTCTTC. Based on the CDR3 plus reference TRBV19 and TRBJ2-1, the full variable domain is DGGITQSPKYLFRKEGQNVTLSCEQNLNHDAMYWYRQDPGQGLRLIYYSQIVNDFQKGDIAEGYSVSREKKESFPLTVTSAQKNPTAFYLCASSPLDTYNEQFFGPGTRLTVL.

The chain employs TRBV7-2 and TRBJ1-1; D may be TRBD1 (5 bases). The CDR3 spans 15 residues. Germline V gene lookup returns CDR1 SGHTA and CDR2 FQGNSA. Between the trimmed V and J ends, which lost 5 bases and 5 bases, there was a span of 18 bases. The DNA of the CDR3 is TGTGCCAGCAGCCAATCGGGACTCCCTTCAACTGAAGCTTTCTTT. Translating gives CASSQSGLPSTEAFF.

This clone showed up just once. The chain links TRBV18 to TRBJ1-4, with TRBD1 matching 10 bases. From germline, CDR1 is KGHSH and CDR2 LQKENI. Unmatched junction bases numbered 3, after V lost 0 bases and J lost 8 bases. This CDR3 has 15 residues. The CDR3 DNA sequence: TGTGCCAGCTCACCACCGGGACAGGGGCCGGAAAAACTGTTTTTT. This codes for CASSPPGQGPEKLFF. The full variable domain, its missing parts supplied by reference TRBV18 and TRBJ1-4, is NAGVMQNPRHLVRRRGQEARLRCSPMKGHSHVYWYRQLPEEGLKFMVYLQKENIIDESGMPKERFSAEFPKEGPSILRIQQVVRGDSAAYFCASSPPGQGPEKLFFGSGTQLSVL.